The present TCR beta chain was sequenced within a study of cytomegalovirus exposure and HLA in healthy donors. Looking at the study overall: The use of the same platform for the roughly 110 validation repertoires and the approximately 690 first-cohort repertoires was reported by a later analysis. General study results and limits: A few CMV-associated chains were confirmed in vitro to be specific for CMV antigens. Associated with cytomegalovirus, according to the listing, were approximately 160 TCR beta chains.

Repertoires were generated with immunoSEQ multiplex PCR, while TCRdb's copy carries only in-frame clones and drops some. This sample has under 400,000 clones; 86% occur once, and the top ten carry about 0.8%. V dropped 1 base and J dropped 2 bases, with 11 bases sitting between them. This CDR3 has 14 amino acids. Germline lookup yields CDR1 GTSNPN and CDR2 SVGIG (reference sequence). This clone was detected once. What it binds is unknown. The study drew the donors from its approximately 110-subject validation cohort, separate from the 666-subject first cohort. The TCR comes from a woman younger than 30 in good health and CMV-seronegative. Material for sequencing was PBMCs. The chain joins TRBV30 to TRBJ2-5; D is uncertain. CDR3 nucleotides: TGTGCCTGGAGTGGAGGCTACCGGCAAGAGACCCAGTACTTC. Amino acid sequence: CAWSGGYRQETQYF.